Below, 15 T cell receptor beta chains from the same sample are listed, as sequenced in a study of shared clonotypes between healthy human individuals. Measured with immunoSEQ multiplex PCR; TCRdb has only the in-frame clones, and not every one. The profile shows approximately 1.5 million clones, 98% to 99% of them singletons. Sequencing was done on a sample of naive CD4+ T cells sorted from blood. Subset given: CD45RA+ positively selected. Source of these receptors: a man in his thirties or forties in good health.

The genes are TRBV28 and TRBJ1-1, with D possibly matching TRBD1 (5 bases). Trimming took off 6 bases at V and 5 bases at J, with 19 bases between the two ends. The CDR3 is 15 amino acids. CDR1 is MDHEN and CDR2 is SYDVKM in the germline V gene. CDR3 coding DNA: TGTGCCAGCAGAGAGCTGGGGACCCCGGGGACTGAAGCTTTCTTT. Protein product: CASRELGTPGTEAFF.

The V call is TRBV7-2, the J call TRBJ2-2, with unresolved D. Germline loops: CDR1 SGHTA, CDR2 FQGNSA. CDR3 size: 11 residues. Trimming left V 1 base short and J 7 bases short, with 1 base between. In DNA, the CDR3 is TGTGCCAGCAGCTTAGACGGGGAGCTGTTTTTT. Amino acids: CASSLDGELFF.

This rearrangement joins TRBV11-3 to TRBJ2-1, with a tentative D call TRBD2 (6 bases). Trimming shortened V by 5 bases and J by 1 base, and 15 bases separated the two germline ends. Germline CDR1 and CDR2: SGHNT and YENEEA. The CDR3 runs to 16 residues. The CDR3 protein is CASSPGWGDSYNEQFF. The CDR3 region has the DNA TGTGCCAGCAGCCCAGGGTGGGGGGATTCCTACAATGAGCAGTTCTTC.

About this clone: Other DNA sequences in the sample encode the same CDR3. This sequence joins TRBV11-2 and TRBJ2-5; D not certain. The CDR3 spans 14 residues. V lost 1 base to trimming and J lost 2 bases, with 8 bases between them. Germline loops: CDR1 SGHAT, CDR2 FQNNGV. CDR3: CASSLGGRQETQYF. The CDR3 nucleotides read TGTGCCAGCAGCTTAGGTGGACGTCAAGAGACCCAGTACTTC.

The gene calls are TRBV18 and TRBJ2-7; 7 bases are a match to TRBD2. J lost 2 bases, V lost 8 bases, and 9 bases had no gene match. From germline, CDR1 is KGHSH and CDR2 LQKENI. This CDR3 region has 14 residues. CDR3 region: CASTLAERTYEQYF. The CDR3 bases are TGTGCCAGCACCCTAGCGGAAAGAACCTACGAGCAGTACTTC. Supplemented by reference TRBV18 and TRBJ2-7, the full variable domain reads NAGVMQNPRHLVRRRGQEARLRCSPMKGHSHVYWYRQLPEEGLKFMVYLQKENIIDESGMPKERFSAEFPKEGPSILRIQQVVRGDSAAYFCASTLAERTYEQYFGPGTRLTVT.

The chain employs TRBV6-5 and TRBJ2-7, with TRBD1 matching over 10 bases. Germline V gene sequence: CDR1 MNHEY, CDR2 SVGAGI. The CDR3 runs 15 residues. The V gene end was trimmed by 2 bases and the J gene end by 4 bases; junction bases not matched to a gene: 5. CDR3 sequence: CASSYMGQGFYEQYF. CDR3 in DNA: TGTGCCAGCAGTTACATGGGACAGGGGTTTTACGAGCAGTACTTC.

The rearrangement links TRBV5-1 to TRBJ2-1, with 10 bases that match TRBD2. This CDR3 comprises 14 residues. The V gene end was trimmed by 4 bases and the J gene end by 9 bases; junction bases not matched to a gene: 7. Germline CDR1 reads SGHRS; CDR2 reads YFSETQ. The CDR3 DNA follows: TGCGCCAGCAGCCTCCTAGCGGGAGTTGGTGAGCAGTTCTTC. Translating it yields CASSLLAGVGEQFF.

CDR3 sequence: CAISDRLADTTDTQYF. CDR3 bases: TGTGCCATCAGTGATAGACTAGCGGACACCACAGATACGCAGTATTTT. V usage is TRBV10-3 and J usage is TRBJ2-3, with 9 bases matching TRBD2. From germline, CDR1 is ENHRY and CDR2 SYGVKD. V trimming: 3 bases; J trimming: 2 bases; junction bases outside the gene matches: 6. CDR3 length: 16 amino acids.

This rearrangement joins TRBV14 to TRBJ1-5; D call uncertain. The CDR3 sequence is 13 residues long. From germline, CDR1 is SGHDN and CDR2 FVKESK. With 5 bases removed from V and 3 bases from J, the gap between germline ends came to 8 bases. In DNA form, the CDR3 reads TGTGCCAGCAGCGGAGGGTTCAATCAGCCCCAGCATTTT. Translating it yields CASSGGFNQPQHF.

This chain joins TRBV7-3 and TRBJ2-1; TRBD1 matches 10 bases. Germline lookup yields CDR1 SGHTA and CDR2 FQGTGA. The CDR3 loop spans 16 amino acids. Losses at the gene ends were 2 bases for V and 5 bases for J; bases not matched to a gene: 6. The CDR3 is CASSLRGTGVNNEQFF. The DNA of the CDR3 is TGTGCCAGCAGCTTACGTGGGACAGGGGTCAACAATGAGCAGTTCTTC. Combining the CDR3 with reference TRBV7-3 and TRBJ2-1 gives the whole variable domain GAGVSQTPSNKVTEKGKYVELRCDPISGHTALYWYRQSLGQGPEFLIYFQGTGAADDSGLPNDRFFAVRPEGSVSTLKIQRTERGDSAVYLCASSLRGTGVNNEQFFGPGTRLTVL.

The gene calls are TRBV28 and TRBJ1-2; 9 bases are shared with TRBD1. The CDR3 runs to 15 residues. Trimming removed 1 base from V and 3 bases from J; junction bases left unmatched: 3. Germline CDR1 reads MDHEN; CDR2 reads SYDVKM. The CDR3 reads CASSLYRGQHYGYTF. The DNA for the CDR3 is TGTGCCAGCAGTTTATACAGGGGGCAGCACTATGGCTACACCTTC.

As for this clone: Other DNA sequences of this sample code for an identical CDR3. Here the CDR3 reads CASSARDRENTEAFF. CDR3 sequence (DNA): TGTGCCAGCAGCGCCCGGGACAGGGAAAACACTGAAGCTTTCTTT. This sequence joins TRBV9 and TRBJ1-1; 9 bases are a match to TRBD1. The CDR3 extends over 15 amino acids. The germline gives CDR1 SGDLS, CDR2 YYNGEE. V lost 3 bases, J lost 2 bases, and 5 bases stayed unmatched.

CDR3 sequence: CASSSSSSKDTEAFF. The CDR3 DNA sequence: TGTGCCAGCAGCTCATCATCTAGTAAGGACACTGAAGCTTTCTTT. This chain uses TRBV5-4 with TRBJ1-1; D is uncertain. The CDR3 consists of 15 residues. CDR1 and CDR2 from the germline V gene are SGHNT and YYREEE (reference sequence). V lost 3 bases, J lost 3 bases, and 15 bases lay in between.

The chain carries TRBV11-2 and TRBJ2-5, with 7 bases that match TRBD1. Trimming at V came to 5 bases and at J to 5 bases, leaving 5 bases not matched to a gene. The CDR3 totals 13 residues. CDR1 SGHAT and CDR2 FQNNGV come from the germline V gene. CDR3 region: CASSEGGVETQYF. The CDR3 DNA follows: TGTGCCAGCAGCGAAGGGGGCGTTGAGACCCAGTACTTC.

V is TRBV25-1 and J is TRBJ2-2; 8 positions agree with TRBD1. This CDR3 is built from 14 residues. Germline assignment: CDR1 MGHDK and CDR2 SYGVNS. The V gene end was trimmed by 6 bases and the J gene end by 7 bases; junction bases not matched to a gene: 7. The CDR3 here is CASRRTGRSGELFF. As DNA, the CDR3 is TGTGCCAGCAGGCGGACAGGGCGCAGCGGGGAGCTGTTTTTT.